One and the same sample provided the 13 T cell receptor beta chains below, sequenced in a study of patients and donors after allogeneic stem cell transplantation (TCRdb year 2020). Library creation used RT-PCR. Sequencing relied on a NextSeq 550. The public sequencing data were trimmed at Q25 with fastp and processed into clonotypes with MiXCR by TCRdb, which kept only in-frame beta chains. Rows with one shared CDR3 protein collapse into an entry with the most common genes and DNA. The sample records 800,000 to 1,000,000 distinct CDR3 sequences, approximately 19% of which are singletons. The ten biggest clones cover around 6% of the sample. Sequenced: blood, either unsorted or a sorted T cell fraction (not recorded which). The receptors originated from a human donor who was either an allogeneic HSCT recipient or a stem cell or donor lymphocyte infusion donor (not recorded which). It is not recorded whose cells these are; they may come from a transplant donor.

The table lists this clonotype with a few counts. The chain's CDR3 is CSARGSRGDTDTQYF. In DNA form, the CDR3 reads TGCAGTGCTAGAGGTTCACGGGGGGACACAGATACGCAGTATTTT. The chain combines TRBV20-1 with TRBJ2-3; 7 bases align to TRBD2. Germline CDR1 DFQATT, CDR2 SNEGSKA (reference sequence). The CDR3 length is 15 residues. V lost 1 base and J lost 2; bases outside the gene matches: 6.

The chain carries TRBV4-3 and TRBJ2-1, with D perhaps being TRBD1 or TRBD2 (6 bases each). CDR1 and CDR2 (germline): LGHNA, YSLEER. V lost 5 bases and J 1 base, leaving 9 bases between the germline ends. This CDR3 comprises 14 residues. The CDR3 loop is CASSGGLSYNEQFF. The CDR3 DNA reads TGCGCCAGCAGCGGGGGGCTATCCTACAATGAGCAGTTCTTC.

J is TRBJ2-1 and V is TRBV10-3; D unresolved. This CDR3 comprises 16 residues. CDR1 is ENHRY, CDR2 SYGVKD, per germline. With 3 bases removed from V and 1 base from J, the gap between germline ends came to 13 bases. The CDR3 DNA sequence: TGTGCCATCAGTGACGTGCGGCCTCCTTCCTACAATGAGCAGTTCTTC. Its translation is CAISDVRPPSYNEQFF.

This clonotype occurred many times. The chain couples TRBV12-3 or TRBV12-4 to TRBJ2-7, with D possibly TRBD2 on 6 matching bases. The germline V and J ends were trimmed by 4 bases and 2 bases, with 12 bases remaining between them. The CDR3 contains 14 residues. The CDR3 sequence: CASSWGDGTYEQYF. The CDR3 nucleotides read TGTGCCAGCAGTTGGGGGGACGGTACCTACGAGCAGTACTTC.

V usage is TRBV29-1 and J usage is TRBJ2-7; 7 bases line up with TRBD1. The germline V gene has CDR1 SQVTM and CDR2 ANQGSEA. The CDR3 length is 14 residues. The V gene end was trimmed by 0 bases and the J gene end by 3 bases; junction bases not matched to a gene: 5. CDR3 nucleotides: TGCAGCGTTGAAGATCTAGGGGGCCACTACGAGCAGTACTTC. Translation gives CSVEDLGGHYEQYF.

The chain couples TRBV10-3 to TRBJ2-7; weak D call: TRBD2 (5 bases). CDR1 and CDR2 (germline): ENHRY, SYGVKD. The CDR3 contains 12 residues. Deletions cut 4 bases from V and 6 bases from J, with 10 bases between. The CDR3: CAISGRDFEQYF. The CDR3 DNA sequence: TGTGCCATCAGTGGCCGGGATTTCGAGCAGTACTTC.

The CDR3 DNA is TGTGCCAGCAGCGTAGGACAGGGGGCAAGTCTGTTTTTT. Protein: CASSVGQGASLFF. The chain joins TRBV9 to TRBJ1-4; 10 bases fit TRBD1. The germline CDR1 and CDR2 sequences are SGDLS and YYNGEE. This CDR3 is 13 amino acids long. After removal of 0 bases from V and 14 bases from J, the junction contained 4 bases not matched to a gene. The complete variable domain, with remaining parts taken from reference TRBV9 and TRBJ1-4, reads DSGVTQTPKHLITATGQRVTLRCSPRSGDLSVYWYQQSLDQGLQFLIQYYNGEERAKGNILERFSAQQFPDLHSELNLSSLELGDSALYFCASSVGQGASLFFGSGTQLSVL.

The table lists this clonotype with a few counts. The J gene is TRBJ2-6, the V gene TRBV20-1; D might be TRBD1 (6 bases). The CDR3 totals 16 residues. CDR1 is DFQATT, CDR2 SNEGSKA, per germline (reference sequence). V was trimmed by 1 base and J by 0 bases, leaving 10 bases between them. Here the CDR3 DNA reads TGCAGTGCTAGAGTGGGACACCTCTCTGGGGCCAACGTCCTGACTTTC. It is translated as CSARVGHLSGANVLTF.

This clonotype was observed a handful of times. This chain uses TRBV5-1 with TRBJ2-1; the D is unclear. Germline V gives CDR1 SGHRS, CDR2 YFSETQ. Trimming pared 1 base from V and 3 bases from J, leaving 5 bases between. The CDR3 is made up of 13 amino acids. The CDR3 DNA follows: TGCGCCAGCAGCTTGAACTACTACAATGAGCAGTTCTTC. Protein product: CASSLNYYNEQFF.

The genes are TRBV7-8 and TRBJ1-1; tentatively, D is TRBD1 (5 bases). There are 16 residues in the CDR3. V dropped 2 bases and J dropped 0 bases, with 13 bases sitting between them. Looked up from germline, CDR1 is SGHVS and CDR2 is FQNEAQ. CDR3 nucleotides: TGTGCCAGCAGCTTATTCCAGGGCACCTTGAACACTGAAGCTTTCTTT. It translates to CASSLFQGTLNTEAFF. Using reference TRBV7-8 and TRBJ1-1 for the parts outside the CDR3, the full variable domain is GAGVSQSPRYKVAKRGQDVALRCDPISGHVSLFWYQQALGQGPEFLTYFQNEAQLDKSGLPSDRFFAERPEGSVSTLKIQRTQQEDSAVYLCASSLFQGTLNTEAFFGQGTRLTVV.

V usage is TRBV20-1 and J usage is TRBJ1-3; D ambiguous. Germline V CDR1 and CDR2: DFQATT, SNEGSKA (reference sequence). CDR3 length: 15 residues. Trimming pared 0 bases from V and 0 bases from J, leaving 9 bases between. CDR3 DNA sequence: TGCAGTGCTAGAGATCCCCCCACCTCTGGAAACACCATATATTTT. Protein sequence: CSARDPPTSGNTIYF.

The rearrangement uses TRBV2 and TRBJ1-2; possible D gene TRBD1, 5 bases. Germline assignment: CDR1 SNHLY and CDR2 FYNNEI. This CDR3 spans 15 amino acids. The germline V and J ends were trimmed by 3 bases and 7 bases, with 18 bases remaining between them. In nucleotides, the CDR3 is TGTGCCAGCAGTGACCTTGGGCAGGGAAAGGGTGGCTACACCTTC. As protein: CASSDLGQGKGGYTF. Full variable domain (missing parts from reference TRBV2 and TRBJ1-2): EPEVTQTPSHQVTQMGQEVILRCVPISNHLYFYWYRQILGQKVEFLVSFYNNEISEKSEIFDDQFSVERPDGSNFTLKIRSTKLEDSAMYFCASSDLGQGKGGYTFGSGTRLTVV.

CDR3 residues: CASSLYSSYGYTF. The CDR3 DNA reads TGTGCCAGCAGCTTGTACAGTTCCTATGGCTACACCTTC. V usage is TRBV7-6 and J usage is TRBJ1-2; D is unclear. The CDR3 is 13 residues long. Germline CDR1 reads SGHVS; CDR2 reads FNYEAQ. Trimming took 3 bases from V and 4 from J, leaving 9 bases between them. Complete variable domain (other parts from reference TRBV7-6 and TRBJ1-2): GAGVSQSPRYKVTKRGQDVALRCDPISGHVSLYWYRQALGQGPEFLTYFNYEAQQDKSGLPNDRFSAERPEGSISTLTIQRTEQRDSAMYRCASSLYSSYGYTFGSGTRLTVV.